The clone carrying this T cell receptor (beta chain) has only one observation. The target antigen is unknown. Produced via immunoSEQ multiplex PCR; TCRdb's table is partial and in-frame only. Altogether tens of thousands of clones are present, 85% being singletons, with the ten largest covering approximately 0.8%. The sample's time point: week 23, last vaccination. Topical imiquimod accompanied each vaccine dose, which consisted of 300 ug of mutant IDH1 20-mer peptide. This sample stems from a study of a mutant IDH1 vaccine in newly diagnosed glioma. Whole-study context: The initiation of vaccination occurred 4-6 weeks after radiotherapy alone, or with temozolomide cycles. Treated patients comprised 62.5% males and around 38% females, mean age 40.4 years.

This TCR came from a woman aged 45 to 65 with glioma. Here the sequenced sample was PBMCs, taken from a glioma patient whose treatment included an IDH1 peptide vaccine.

The CDR3 region is CASSLVGGKSQYF. The CDR3 DNA sequence: TGTGCCAGCAGCTTAGTGGGAGGGAAGAGCCAGTACTTC. The chain employs TRBV13 and TRBJ2-5, with 7 bases identical to TRBD2. This CDR3 region has 13 residues. Germline CDR1 reads PRHDT; CDR2 reads FYEKMQ (reference sequence). J lost 10 bases, V lost 1 base, and 6 bases had no gene match.